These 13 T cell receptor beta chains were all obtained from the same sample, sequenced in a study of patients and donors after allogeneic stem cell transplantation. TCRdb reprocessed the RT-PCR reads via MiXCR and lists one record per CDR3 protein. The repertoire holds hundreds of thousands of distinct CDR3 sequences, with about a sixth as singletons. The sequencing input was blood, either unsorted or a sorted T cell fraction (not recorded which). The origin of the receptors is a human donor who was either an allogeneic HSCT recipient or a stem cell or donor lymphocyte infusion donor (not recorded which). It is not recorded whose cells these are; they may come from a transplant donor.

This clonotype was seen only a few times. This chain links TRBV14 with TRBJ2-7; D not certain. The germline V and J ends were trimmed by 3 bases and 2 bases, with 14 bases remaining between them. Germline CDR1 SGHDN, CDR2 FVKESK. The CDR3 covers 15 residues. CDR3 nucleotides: TGTGCCAGCAGCCACCTTAGGGCAGGAGCCTACGAGCAGTACTTC. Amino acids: CASSHLRAGAYEQYF.

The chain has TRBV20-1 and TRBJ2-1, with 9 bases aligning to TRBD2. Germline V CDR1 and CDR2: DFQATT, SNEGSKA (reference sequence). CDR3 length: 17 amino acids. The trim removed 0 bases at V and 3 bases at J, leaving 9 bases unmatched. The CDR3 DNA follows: TGCAGTGCTAGAGATGGAAGGACTAGCGAACTCTACAATGAGCAGTTCTTC. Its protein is CSARDGRTSELYNEQFF.

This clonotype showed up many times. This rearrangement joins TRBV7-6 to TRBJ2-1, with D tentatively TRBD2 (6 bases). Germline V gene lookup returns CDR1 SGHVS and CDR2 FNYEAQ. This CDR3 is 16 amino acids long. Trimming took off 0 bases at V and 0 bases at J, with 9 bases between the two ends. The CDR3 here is CASSLAGGASYNEQFF. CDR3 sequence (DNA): TGTGCCAGCAGCTTAGCGGGAGGCGCCTCCTACAATGAGCAGTTCTTC.

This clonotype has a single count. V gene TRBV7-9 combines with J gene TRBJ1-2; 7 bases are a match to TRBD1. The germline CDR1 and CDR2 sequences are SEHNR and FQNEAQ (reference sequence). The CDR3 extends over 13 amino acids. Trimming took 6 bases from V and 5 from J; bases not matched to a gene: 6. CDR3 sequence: CASSQDREYGYTF. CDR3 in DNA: TGTGCCAGCAGTCAAGACAGGGAATATGGCTACACCTTC. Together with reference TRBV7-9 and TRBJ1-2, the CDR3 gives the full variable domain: DTGVSQNPRHKITKRGQNVTFRCDPISEHNRLYWYRQTLGQGPEFLTYFQNEAQLEKSRLLSDRFSAERPKGSFSTLEIQRTEQGDSAMYLCASSQDREYGYTFGSGTRLTVV.

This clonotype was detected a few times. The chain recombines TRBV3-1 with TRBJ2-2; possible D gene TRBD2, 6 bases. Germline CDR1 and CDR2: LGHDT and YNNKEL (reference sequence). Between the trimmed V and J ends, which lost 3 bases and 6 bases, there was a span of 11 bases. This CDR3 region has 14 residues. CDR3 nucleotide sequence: TGTGCCAGCAGCCACTCTAGCGCCGCCGGGGAGCTGTTTTTT. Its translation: CASSHSSAAGELFF.

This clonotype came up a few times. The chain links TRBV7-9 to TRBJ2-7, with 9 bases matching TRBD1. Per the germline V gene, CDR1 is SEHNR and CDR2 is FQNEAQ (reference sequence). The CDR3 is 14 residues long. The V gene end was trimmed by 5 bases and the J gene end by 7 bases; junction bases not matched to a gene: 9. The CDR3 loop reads CASSPHRGLREQYF. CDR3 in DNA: TGTGCCAGCAGCCCGCACAGGGGGCTGCGGGAGCAGTACTTC.

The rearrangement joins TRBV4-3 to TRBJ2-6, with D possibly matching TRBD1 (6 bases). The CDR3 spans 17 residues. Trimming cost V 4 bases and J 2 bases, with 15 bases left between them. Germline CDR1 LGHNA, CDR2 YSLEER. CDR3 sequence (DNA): TGCGCCAGCAGCCGAGCCAATCACAGGGCTGGGGCCAACGTCCTGACTTTC. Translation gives CASSRANHRAGANVLTF.

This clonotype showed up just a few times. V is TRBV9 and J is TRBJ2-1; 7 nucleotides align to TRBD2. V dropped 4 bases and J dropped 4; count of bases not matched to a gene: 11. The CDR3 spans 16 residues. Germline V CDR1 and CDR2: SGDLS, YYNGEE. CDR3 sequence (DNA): TGTGCCAGCAGCCCCTCGGGGGAGGGCATATACAATGAGCAGTTCTTC. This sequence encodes CASSPSGEGIYNEQFF.

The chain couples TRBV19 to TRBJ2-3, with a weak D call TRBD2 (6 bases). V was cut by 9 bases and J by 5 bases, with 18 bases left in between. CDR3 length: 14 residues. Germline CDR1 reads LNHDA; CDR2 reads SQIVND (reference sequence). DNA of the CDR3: TGTGCCAGCTCCCTCCCGGGGGACCTAGATACGCAGTATTTT. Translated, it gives CASSLPGDLDTQYF.

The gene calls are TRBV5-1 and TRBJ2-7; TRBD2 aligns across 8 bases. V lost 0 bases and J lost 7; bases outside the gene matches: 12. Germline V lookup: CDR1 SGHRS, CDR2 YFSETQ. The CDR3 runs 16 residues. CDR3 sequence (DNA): TGCGCCAGCAGCTTGGGGGTAGCGGGGCGATGGGGTGAGCAGTACTTC. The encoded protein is CASSLGVAGRWGEQYF.

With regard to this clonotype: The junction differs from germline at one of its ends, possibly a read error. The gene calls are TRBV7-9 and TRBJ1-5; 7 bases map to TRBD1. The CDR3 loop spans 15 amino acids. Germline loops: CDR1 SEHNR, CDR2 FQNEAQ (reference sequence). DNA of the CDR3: TGCGCCAGCAGCTTAGGGGGACAGCCAAATCAGCCCCAGCATTTT. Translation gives CASSLGGQPNQPQHF.

The CDR3 loop reads CAWTGGAWPQHF. The CDR3 nucleotides read TGTGCCTGGACAGGGGGCGCCTGGCCCCAGCATTTT. The V gene is TRBV30, the J gene TRBJ1-5; TRBD1 aligns across 8 bases. Germline CDR1 is GTSNPN and CDR2 is SVGIG (reference sequence). The CDR3 contains 12 residues. The trim removed 4 bases at V and 9 bases at J, leaving 5 bases unmatched.

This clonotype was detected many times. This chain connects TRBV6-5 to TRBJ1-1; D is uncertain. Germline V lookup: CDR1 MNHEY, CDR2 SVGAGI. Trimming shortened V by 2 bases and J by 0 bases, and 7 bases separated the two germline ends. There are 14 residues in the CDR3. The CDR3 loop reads CASSYPTLNTEAFF. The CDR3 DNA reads TGTGCCAGCAGTTACCCGACATTGAACACTGAAGCTTTCTTT.